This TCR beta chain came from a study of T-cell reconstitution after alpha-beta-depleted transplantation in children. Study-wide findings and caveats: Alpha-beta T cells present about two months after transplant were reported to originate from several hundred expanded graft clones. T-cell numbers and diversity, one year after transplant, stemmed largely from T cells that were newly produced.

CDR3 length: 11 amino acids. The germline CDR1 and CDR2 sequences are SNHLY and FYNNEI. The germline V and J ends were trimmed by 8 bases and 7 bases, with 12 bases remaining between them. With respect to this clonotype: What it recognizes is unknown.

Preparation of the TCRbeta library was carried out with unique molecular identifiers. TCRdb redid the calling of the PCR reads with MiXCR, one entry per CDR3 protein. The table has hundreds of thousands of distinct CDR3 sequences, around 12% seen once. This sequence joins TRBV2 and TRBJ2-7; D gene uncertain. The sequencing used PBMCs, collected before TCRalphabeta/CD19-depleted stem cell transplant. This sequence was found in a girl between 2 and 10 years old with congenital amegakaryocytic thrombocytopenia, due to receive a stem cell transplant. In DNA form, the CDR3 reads TGTGCCAGCCTTGTATCCTCTGAGCAGTACTTC. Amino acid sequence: CASLVSSEQYF. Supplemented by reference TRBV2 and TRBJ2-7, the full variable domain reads EPEVTQTPSHQVTQMGQEVILRCVPISNHLYFYWYRQILGQKVEFLVSFYNNEISEKSEIFDDQFSVERPDGSNFTLKIRSTKLEDSAMYFCASLVSSEQYFGPGTRLTVT.